The clone carrying this TCR beta chain has only one observation. What it binds is unknown. This sample is drawn from a study of T cell responses to AZD1222 COVID-19 vaccine. TCRdb keeps only in-frame clones here, not all; method: immunoSEQ multiplex PCR. The repertoire holds tens of thousands of clones, roughly 90% seen once, with about 12% in the top ten. Findings and caveats of the study: An increase in Spike-specific TCR breadth and depth was observed after two AZD1222 doses. No day 14 peak samples; only post-peak repertoires were characterized. Only a handful of AZD1222 recipients, roughly six in all, had baseline seropositivity.

Sequencing used peripheral blood, obtained 28 days after the second AZD1222 dose. The TCR sequence derives from an adult who received the AZD1222 COVID-19 vaccine.

CDR3: CASRRGSPLHF. The CDR3 DNA is TGTGCAAGTCGCCGAGGCTCACCCCTCCACTTT. V is TRBV12-2 and J is TRBJ1-6. TRBV12-2 is noted as a pseudogene. This CDR3 is 11 amino acids long.